The clone carrying this TCR beta chain was seen many times. RNA transcripts provided the template for amplifying TCR beta CDR3 regions. HTBI primers primed a first-round RT-PCR, and a second-round multiplex PCR followed. TCRdb passed the multiplex PCR reads through MiXCR, listing each CDR3 protein once. This sample has some 370,000 distinct CDR3 sequences, with about 18% found just once. This sample is part of a study of Graves' ophthalmopathy and Graves' hyperthyroidism. Germline CDR1 is LGHNT and CDR2 is FRNRAP. The CDR3 is 16 residues long. The J segment lost 5 bases and the V segment lost 2 bases, leaving 6 bases of the junction unmatched.

Material: peripheral blood. This TCR came from an adult woman with stable Graves' hyperthyroidism. This rearrangement joins TRBV12-5 to TRBJ2-2; TRBD1 matches at 9 bases. The CDR3 region has the DNA TGTGCTAGTGGTTTGACGGACAGGGGTTGGACCGGGGAGCTGTTTTTT. Translated, it gives CASGLTDRGWTGELFF. The full variable domain, rest sourced from reference TRBV12-5 and TRBJ2-2, is DARVTQTPRHKVTEMGQEVTMRCQPILGHNTVFWYRQTMMQGLELLAYFRNRAPLDDSGMPKDRFSAEMPDATLATLKIQPSEPRDSAVYFCASGLTDRGWTGELFFGEGSRLTVL.